What follows is one T cell receptor beta chain and its context. Its binding antigen is unknown. Within one base of it there is no much larger clone, and no base qualities were kept. The data were taken from a study of blood T cell repertoires in COVID-19 (dated by TCRdb to the early 2020s). Regarding the study in general: Samples from collaborators originated in the United States, Italy and Spain and spanned both the acute and convalescent phases of COVID-19. The prospective study material was composed of cDNA or gDNA derived from T cells, B-cell-depleted T cells, or PBMCs. Subjects who had been exposed to COVID-19, were actively infected with it, or had recovered from it provided the deeply sampled blood TCRbeta repertoires that made up the dataset. The repertoires were released in a freely available public database meant as a resource for research on the immune response to SARS-CoV-2. The samples were drawn from the first 160 participants of the ongoing ImmuneRACE study and from 1,254 subjects provided by 6 global collaborators. Nearly every sample came with metadata listing a de-identified subject ID, COVID-19 status, age in years and sex. Where available, HLA class I and class II types were taken from metadata supplied by the sample provider and were not determined by assay-based typing.

TCRbeta CDR3 regions were amplified from genomic DNA using the immunoSEQ Assay, a bias-controlled multiplex PCR. In the authors' own workflow: The number of nucleated cells in each sample was estimated by amplification of reference gene primers within the assay. Sequence reads were collapsed and filtered to measure the absolute abundance of every unique TCRbeta CDR3 rearrangement. Productive Simpson clonality was computed per sample as the square root of Simpson's diversity index over productive rearrangements. TCRdb re-hosts the immuneACCESS table, in-frame sequences only. Its copies lack some clones; in the studies checked, an unresolved V gene accounts for under half of them, and the cause for the rest is not known. The DNA was the basis for D and trimming; V, J and clone size are from that table. Counted in this sample were about 44,000 clones; around four fifths of them appeared once. The biggest ten clones account for under 45% of the sample.

Trimming removed 7 bases from V and 0 bases from J; the gene matches leave 2 bases unexplained. Based on the germline V gene, the CDR1 and CDR2 sequences are SNHLY and FYNNEI. Including cysteine and valine, the CDR3 has 14 amino acids. The DNA shown is the 42-base CDR3, in frame from base 1. What the work shows at the level of the full study, not this receptor alone: The amount of clinical and demographic metadata varied by source and participant and was provided uncurated.

Whole blood was collected in K2EDTA tubes by collaborating institutions according to the institutions' own protocols. For TCRbeta analysis, collaborators shipped samples in one of three forms: frozen whole blood, isolated PBMCs, or DNA extracted from either of those sample types. The TCR originated in a human donor in a cohort sampled during active COVID-19. Material: peripheral blood. Rearrangement joined TRBV2 to TRBJ2-7; the central 11 bases match TRBD2. The nucleotides read TGTGCCAGCAAGCTAGCGGGGGGCTCCTACGAGCAGTACGTC. Translation gives CASKLAGGSYEQYV.